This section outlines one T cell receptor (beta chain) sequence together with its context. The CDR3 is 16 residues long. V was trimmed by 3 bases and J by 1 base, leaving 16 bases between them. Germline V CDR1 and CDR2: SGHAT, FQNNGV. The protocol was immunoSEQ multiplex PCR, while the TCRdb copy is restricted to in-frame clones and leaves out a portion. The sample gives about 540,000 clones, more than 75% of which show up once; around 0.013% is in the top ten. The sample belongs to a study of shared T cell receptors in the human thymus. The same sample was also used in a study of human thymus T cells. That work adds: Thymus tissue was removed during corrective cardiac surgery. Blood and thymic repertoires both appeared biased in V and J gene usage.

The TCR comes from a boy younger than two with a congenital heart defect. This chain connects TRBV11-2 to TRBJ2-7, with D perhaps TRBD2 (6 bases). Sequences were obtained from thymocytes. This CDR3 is CASSFPRRRGSYEQYF. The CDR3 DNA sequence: TGTGCCAGCAGCTTCCCCCGACGGAGGGGTTCCTACGAGCAGTACTTC.